These 11 T cell receptor beta chains share one sample of origin, sequenced in a study of naive and memory T cell subsets. Amplification of ligated cDNA took four PCR rounds with SP2 and nested alpha and beta constant primers. TCRdb fed the 5' RACE reads into MiXCR, producing one record per CDR3 protein. The repertoire holds some 60,000 distinct CDR3 sequences, with roughly 7.5% as singletons. The library had UMIs added by 3' ligation of an oligonucleotide to TCR cDNA. Receptors originate from a female donor in good health.

The V gene is TRBV6-6, the J gene TRBJ2-5; D is perhaps TRBD2 (5 bases). V was cut by 8 bases and J by 3 bases, with 22 bases left in between. CDR3 size: 16 residues. Germline CDR1 MNHNY, CDR2 SVGAGI (reference sequence). The CDR3 DNA is TGTGCCAGCCGACCGAGGGCTCTAGAGTATGAAGAGACCCAGTACTTC. This gives the protein CASRPRALEYEETQYF.

This clonotype was observed many times. CDR3 sequence: CASGQGSSYEQYF. The CDR3 coding sequence is TGTGCCAGTGGACAGGGGAGCTCCTACGAGCAGTACTTC. The chain combines TRBV18 with TRBJ2-7, with 9 positions matching TRBD1. The V gene's germline CDR1 is KGHSH and CDR2 LQKENI. The V gene end was trimmed by 9 bases and the J gene end by 0 bases; junction bases not matched to a gene: 3. The CDR3 is 13 amino acids.

Only a few counts were recorded for this clonotype. The rearrangement uses TRBV6-5 and TRBJ1-2; D call uncertain. The CDR3 covers 16 residues. Germline CDR1 is MNHEY and CDR2 is SVGAGI. V shed 0 bases and J shed 3 bases, with 14 bases lying between them. CDR3 DNA: TGTGCCAGCAGTTACTCGAGGAGGACGGTTGACTATGGCTACACCTTC. As protein: CASSYSRRTVDYGYTF.

The V call is TRBV30, the J call TRBJ2-7; D unresolved. CDR3 length: 13 residues. The germline V gene encodes CDR1 GTSNPN and CDR2 SVGIG (reference sequence). Trimming cost V 2 bases and J 6 bases, with 14 bases left between them. The CDR3 region has the DNA TGTGCCTGGAGTTTAAAGCCCCCTCTCGAGCAGTACTTC. It codes for CAWSLKPPLEQYF.

This clonotype has ten or more counts. The V call is TRBV12-3 or TRBV12-4, the J call TRBJ2-3, with TRBD1 as a possible D gene (6 bases). Trimming took 7 bases from V and 2 from J, leaving 19 bases between them. The CDR3 contains 16 residues. The DNA for the CDR3 is TGTGCCAGCACCGTGGGGACACTTCTCCACACAGATACGCAGTATTTT. This encodes CASTVGTLLHTDTQYF.

A few counts support this clonotype. The genes are TRBV6-1 and TRBJ2-6; tentatively, D is TRBD2 (5 bases). This CDR3 is 15 amino acids long. Trimming shortened V by 8 bases and J by 2 bases, and 13 bases separated the two germline ends. Looked up from germline, CDR1 is MNHNS and CDR2 is SASEGT. The CDR3 sequence is CASEPGMAGANVLTF. The CDR3 DNA reads as TGTGCCAGCGAACCCGGGATGGCTGGGGCCAACGTCCTGACTTTC.

This clonotype showed up just a few times. The chain is built from TRBV7-2 and TRBJ2-3; a weak D match, TRBD2 (6 bases). Germline CDR1 and CDR2: SGHTA and FQGNSA. The CDR3 contains 16 residues. Trimming left V 0 bases short and J 7 bases short, with 17 bases between. This chain's CDR3 is CASSLALGGIRNTQYF. Written as DNA, the CDR3 is TGTGCCAGCAGCTTAGCGCTGGGCGGGATTAGAAATACGCAGTATTTT. Combining the CDR3 with reference TRBV7-2 and TRBJ2-3 gives the whole variable domain GAGVSQSPSNKVTEKGKDVELRCDPISGHTALYWYRQSLGQGLEFLIYFQGNSAPDKSGLPSDRFSAERTGGSVSTLTIQRTQQEDSAVYLCASSLALGGIRNTQYFGPGTRLTVL.

The V gene is TRBV5-1, the J gene TRBJ1-6, with D uncertain. Germline CDR1 and CDR2: SGHRS and YFSETQ. The length of the CDR3 is 16 residues. V shed 1 base and J shed 6 bases, with 14 bases lying between them. CDR3: CASSLLGRLCNSPLHF. CDR3 in DNA: TGCGCCAGCAGCTTGCTAGGGCGACTGTGTAATTCACCCCTCCACTTT.

This clonotype turned up a few times. The J gene is TRBJ1-6, the V gene TRBV7-2; D is unclear. The V end lost 3 bases, the J end lost 7 bases, and 7 bases lay between the germline ends. CDR1 and CDR2 (germline): SGHTA, FQGNSA. The CDR3 sequence is 13 residues long. CDR3 residues: CASSFDTNSPLHF. For the CDR3, the DNA is TGTGCCAGCAGCTTCGATACCAATTCACCCCTCCACTTT. The full variable domain, completed using reference TRBV7-2 and TRBJ1-6, is GAGVSQSPSNKVTEKGKDVELRCDPISGHTALYWYRQSLGQGLEFLIYFQGNSAPDKSGLPSDRFSAERTGGSVSTLTIQRTQQEDSAVYLCASSFDTNSPLHFGNGTRLTVT.

This clonotype was seen many times. The rearrangement uses TRBV24-1 and TRBJ2-2; no reliable D call. The CDR3 runs 15 residues. Germline CDR1 and CDR2: KGHDR and SFDVKD. V dropped 4 bases and J dropped 5 bases, with 13 bases sitting between them. The CDR3 spells CATSDRRGLTGELFF. CDR3 nucleotide sequence: TGTGCCACCAGTGACCGTAGAGGTTTAACCGGGGAGCTGTTTTTT.

This clonotype was observed at least ten times. The chain employs TRBV18 and TRBJ1-1; no definite D call. The CDR3 is 13 amino acids. V was trimmed by 3 bases and J by 5 bases, leaving 10 bases between them. Germline loops: CDR1 KGHSH, CDR2 LQKENI. CDR3 nucleotide sequence: TGTGCCAGCTCACCGTACGGGAGTACTGAAGCTTTCTTT. This encodes CASSPYGSTEAFF.